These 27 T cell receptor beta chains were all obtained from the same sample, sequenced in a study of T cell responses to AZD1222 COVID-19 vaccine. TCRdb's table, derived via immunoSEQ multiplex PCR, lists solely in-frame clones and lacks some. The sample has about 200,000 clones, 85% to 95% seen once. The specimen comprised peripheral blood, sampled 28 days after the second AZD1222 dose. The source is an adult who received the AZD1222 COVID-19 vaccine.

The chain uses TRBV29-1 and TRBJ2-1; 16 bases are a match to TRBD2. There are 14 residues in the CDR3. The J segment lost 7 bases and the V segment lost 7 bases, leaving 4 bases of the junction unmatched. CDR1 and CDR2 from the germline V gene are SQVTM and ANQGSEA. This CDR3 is CSAGLAGGPNEQFF. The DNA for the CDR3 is TGCAGCGCGGGACTAGCGGGGGGGCCTAATGAGCAGTTCTTC.

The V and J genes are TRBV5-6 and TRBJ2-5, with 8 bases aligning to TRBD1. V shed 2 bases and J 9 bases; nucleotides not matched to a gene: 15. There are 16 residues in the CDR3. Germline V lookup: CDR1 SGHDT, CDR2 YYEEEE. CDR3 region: CASSFGTGHGLLAQYF. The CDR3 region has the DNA TGTGCCAGCAGCTTTGGGACAGGTCACGGTTTGTTGGCCCAGTACTTC.

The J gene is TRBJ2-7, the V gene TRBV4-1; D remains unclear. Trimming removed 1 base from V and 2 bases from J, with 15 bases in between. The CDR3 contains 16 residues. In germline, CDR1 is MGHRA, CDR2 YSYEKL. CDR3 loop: CASSQGPSRETYEQYF. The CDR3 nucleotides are TGCGCCAGCAGCCAAGGTCCAAGCCGCGAAACCTACGAGCAGTACTTC.

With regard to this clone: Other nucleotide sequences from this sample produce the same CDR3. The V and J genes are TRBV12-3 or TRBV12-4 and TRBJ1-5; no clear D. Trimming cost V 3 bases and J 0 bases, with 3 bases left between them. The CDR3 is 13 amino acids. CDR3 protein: CASSFTSNQPQHF. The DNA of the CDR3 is TGTGCCAGCAGTTTCACTAGCAATCAGCCCCAGCATTTT.

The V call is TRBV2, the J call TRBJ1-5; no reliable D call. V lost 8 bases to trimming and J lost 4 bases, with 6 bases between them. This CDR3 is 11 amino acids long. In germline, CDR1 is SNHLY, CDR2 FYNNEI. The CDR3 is CASGQNQPQHF. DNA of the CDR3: TGTGCCAGCGGTCAAAATCAGCCCCAGCATTTT. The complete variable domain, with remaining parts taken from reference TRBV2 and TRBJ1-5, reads EPEVTQTPSHQVTQMGQEVILRCVPISNHLYFYWYRQILGQKVEFLVSFYNNEISEKSEIFDDQFSVERPDGSNFTLKIRSTKLEDSAMYFCASGQNQPQHFGDGTRLSIL.

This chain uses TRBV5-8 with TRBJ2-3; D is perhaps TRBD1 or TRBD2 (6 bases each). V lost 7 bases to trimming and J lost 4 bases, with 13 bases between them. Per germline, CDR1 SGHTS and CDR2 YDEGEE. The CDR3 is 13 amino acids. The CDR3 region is CASGRGVADTQYF. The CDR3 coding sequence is TGTGCCAGCGGTAGGGGGGTGGCAGATACGCAGTATTTT.

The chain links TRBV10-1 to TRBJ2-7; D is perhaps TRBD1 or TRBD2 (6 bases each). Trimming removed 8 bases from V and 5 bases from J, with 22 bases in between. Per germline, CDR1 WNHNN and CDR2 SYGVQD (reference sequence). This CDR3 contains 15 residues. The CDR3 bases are TGCGCCAGCGAGGCGAGGAAGGGGGGCAAGGACGAGCAGTACTTC. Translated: CASEARKGGKDEQYF.

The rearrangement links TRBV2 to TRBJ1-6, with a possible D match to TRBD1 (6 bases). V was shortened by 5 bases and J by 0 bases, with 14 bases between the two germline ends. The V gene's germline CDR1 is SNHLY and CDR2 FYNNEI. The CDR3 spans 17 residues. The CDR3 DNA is TGTGCCAGCAGTCAACGGGACACCAGCTCCTATAATTCACCCCTCCACTTT. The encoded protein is CASSQRDTSSYNSPLHF.

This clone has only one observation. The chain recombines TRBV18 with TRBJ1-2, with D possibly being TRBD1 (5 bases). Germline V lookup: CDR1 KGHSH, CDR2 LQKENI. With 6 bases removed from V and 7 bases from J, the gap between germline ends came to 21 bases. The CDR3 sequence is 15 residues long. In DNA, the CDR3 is TGTGCCAGCTCCTCCCGCCCGGGGGAAAAGAGTGGCTACACCTTC. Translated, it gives CASSSRPGEKSGYTF.

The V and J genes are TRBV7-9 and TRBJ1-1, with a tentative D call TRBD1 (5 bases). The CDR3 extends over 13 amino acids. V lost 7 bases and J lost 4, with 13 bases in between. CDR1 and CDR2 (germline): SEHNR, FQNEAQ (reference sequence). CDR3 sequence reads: CASTPQGPTEAFF. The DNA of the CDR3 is TGTGCCAGCACCCCCCAGGGTCCCACTGAAGCTTTCTTT.

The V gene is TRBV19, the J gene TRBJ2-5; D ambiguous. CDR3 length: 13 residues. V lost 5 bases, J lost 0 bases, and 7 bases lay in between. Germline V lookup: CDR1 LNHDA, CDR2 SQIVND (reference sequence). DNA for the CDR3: TGTGCCAGTAGTCCGCAGTACCAAGAGACCCAGTACTTC. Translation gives CASSPQYQETQYF.

The CDR3 protein is CASSLDRASANQPQHF. CDR3 sequence (DNA): TGTGCCAGCAGCTTAGATCGAGCATCGGCAAATCAGCCCCAGCATTTT. V usage is TRBV7-8 and J usage is TRBJ1-5; D not resolved. This CDR3 is 16 amino acids long. The germline V gene has CDR1 SGHVS and CDR2 FQNEAQ. Deletions cut 1 base from V and 4 bases from J, with 14 bases between.

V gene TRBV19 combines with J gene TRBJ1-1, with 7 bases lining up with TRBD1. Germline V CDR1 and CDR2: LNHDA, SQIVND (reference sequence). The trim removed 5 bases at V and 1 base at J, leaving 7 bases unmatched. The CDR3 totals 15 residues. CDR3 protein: CASSADRVANTEAFF. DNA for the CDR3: TGTGCCAGTAGTGCCGACAGGGTGGCGAACACTGAAGCTTTCTTT.

CDR3 sequence: CSASPQAREQFF. The CDR3 nucleotides read TGCAGTGCTAGTCCCCAGGCGCGGGAGCAGTTCTTC. The J gene is TRBJ2-1, the V gene TRBV20-1, with D unresolved. Germline V lookup: CDR1 DFQATT, CDR2 SNEGSKA (reference sequence). Between the trimmed V and J ends, which lost 3 bases and 10 bases, there was a span of 13 bases. The CDR3 extends over 12 amino acids.

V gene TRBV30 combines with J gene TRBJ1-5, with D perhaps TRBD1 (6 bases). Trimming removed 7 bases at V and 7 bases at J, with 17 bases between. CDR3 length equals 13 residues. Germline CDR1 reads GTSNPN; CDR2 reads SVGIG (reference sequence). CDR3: CASSPGARQPQHF. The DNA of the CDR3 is TGTGCCTCCTCCCCGGGGGCGCGGCAGCCCCAGCATTTT. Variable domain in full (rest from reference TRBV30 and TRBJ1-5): SQTIHQWPATLVQPVGSPLSLECTVEGTSNPNLYWYRQAAGRGLQLLFYSVGIGQISSEVPQNLSASRPQDRQFILSSKKLLLSDSGFYLCASSPGARQPQHFGDGTRLSIL.

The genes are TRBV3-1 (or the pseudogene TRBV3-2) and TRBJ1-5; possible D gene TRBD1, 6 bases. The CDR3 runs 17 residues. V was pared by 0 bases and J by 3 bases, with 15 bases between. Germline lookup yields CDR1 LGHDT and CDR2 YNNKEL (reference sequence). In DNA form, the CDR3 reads TGTGCCAGCAGCCAAGAGATATCGGGGGCCGACAATCAGCCCCAGCATTTT. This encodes CASSQEISGADNQPQHF.

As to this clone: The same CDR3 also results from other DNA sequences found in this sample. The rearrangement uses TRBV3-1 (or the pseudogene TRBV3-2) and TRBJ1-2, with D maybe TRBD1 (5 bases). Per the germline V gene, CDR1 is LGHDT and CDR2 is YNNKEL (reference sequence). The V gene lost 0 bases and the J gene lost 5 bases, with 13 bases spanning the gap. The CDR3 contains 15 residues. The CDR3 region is CASSQESGRGYGYTF. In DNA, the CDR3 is TGTGCCAGCAGCCAAGAGTCAGGGAGGGGTTATGGCTACACCTTC.

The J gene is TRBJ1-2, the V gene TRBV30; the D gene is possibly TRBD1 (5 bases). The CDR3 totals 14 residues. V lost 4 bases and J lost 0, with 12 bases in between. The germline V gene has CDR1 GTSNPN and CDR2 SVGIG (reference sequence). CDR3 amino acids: CAWTLGGTNYGYTF. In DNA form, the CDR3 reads TGTGCCTGGACCCTTGGGGGAACTAACTATGGCTACACCTTC.

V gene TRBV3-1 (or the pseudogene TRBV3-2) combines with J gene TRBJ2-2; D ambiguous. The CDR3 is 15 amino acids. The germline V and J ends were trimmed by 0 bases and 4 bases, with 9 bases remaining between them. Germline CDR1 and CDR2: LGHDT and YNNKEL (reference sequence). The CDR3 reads CASSQDSRLTGELFF. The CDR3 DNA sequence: TGTGCCAGCAGCCAAGATAGTCGGCTCACCGGGGAGCTGTTTTTT.

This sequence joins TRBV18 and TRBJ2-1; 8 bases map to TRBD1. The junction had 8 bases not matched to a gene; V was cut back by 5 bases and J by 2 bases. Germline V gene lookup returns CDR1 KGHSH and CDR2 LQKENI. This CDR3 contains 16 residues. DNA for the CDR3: TGTGCCAGCTCATTGCAGACAGGGGTCGCCTACAATGAGCAGTTCTTC. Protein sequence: CASSLQTGVAYNEQFF.

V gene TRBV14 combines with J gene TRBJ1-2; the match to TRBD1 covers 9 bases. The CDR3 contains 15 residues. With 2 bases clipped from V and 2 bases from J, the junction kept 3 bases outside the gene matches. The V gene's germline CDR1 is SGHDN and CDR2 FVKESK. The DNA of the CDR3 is TGTGCCAGCAGCCAAAACAGGGGGCTGAACTATGGCTACACCTTC. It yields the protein CASSQNRGLNYGYTF.

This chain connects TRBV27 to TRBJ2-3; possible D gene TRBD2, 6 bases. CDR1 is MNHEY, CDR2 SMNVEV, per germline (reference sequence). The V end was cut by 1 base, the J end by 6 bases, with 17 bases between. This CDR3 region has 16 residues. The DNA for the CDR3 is TGTGCCAGCAGTTTATTAATCCCGGGGGTTTCTGATACGCAGTATTTT. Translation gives CASSLLIPGVSDTQYF.

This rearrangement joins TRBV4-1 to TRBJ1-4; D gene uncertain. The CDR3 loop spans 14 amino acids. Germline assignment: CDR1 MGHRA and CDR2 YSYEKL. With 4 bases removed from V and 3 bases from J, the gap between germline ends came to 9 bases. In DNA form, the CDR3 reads TGCGCCAGCAGCCGGACCGGGCCTAATGAAAAACTGTTTTTT. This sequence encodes CASSRTGPNEKLFF.

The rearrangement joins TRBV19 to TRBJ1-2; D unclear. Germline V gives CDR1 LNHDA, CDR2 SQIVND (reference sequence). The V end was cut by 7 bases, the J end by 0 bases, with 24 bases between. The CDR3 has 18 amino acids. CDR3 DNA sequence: TGTGCCAGTACCCCCCGGGCCGCCGGGCAAGTAGCTAACTATGGCTACACCTTC. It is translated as CASTPRAAGQVANYGYTF.

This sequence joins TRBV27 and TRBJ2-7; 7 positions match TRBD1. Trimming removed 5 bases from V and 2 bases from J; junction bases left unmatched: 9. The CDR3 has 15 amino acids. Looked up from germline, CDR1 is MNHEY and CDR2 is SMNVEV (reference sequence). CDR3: CASSDTGAPPYEQYF. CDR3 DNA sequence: TGTGCCAGCAGTGACACAGGGGCCCCCCCCTACGAGCAGTACTTC.

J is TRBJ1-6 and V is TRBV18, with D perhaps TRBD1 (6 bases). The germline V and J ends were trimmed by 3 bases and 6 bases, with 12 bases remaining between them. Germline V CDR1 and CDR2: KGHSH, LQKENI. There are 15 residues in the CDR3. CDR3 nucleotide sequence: TGTGCCAGCTCACCGGGGGGCTCGATTAATTCACCCCTCCACTTT. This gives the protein CASSPGGSINSPLHF.

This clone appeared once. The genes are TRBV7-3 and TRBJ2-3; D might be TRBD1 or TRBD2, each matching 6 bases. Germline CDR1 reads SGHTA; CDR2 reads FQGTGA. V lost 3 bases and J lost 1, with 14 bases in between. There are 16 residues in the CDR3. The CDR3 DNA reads TGTGCCAGCAGCTTTCGACCCGGGGGCCGCACAGATACGCAGTATTTT. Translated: CASSFRPGGRTDTQYF.